Given below is one TCR beta chain in context. Clones were sequenced by immunoSEQ multiplex PCR, and TCRdb holds only the in-frame ones, with some missing. The sample consists of about 27,000 clones, more than 75% of them appearing once. The CDR3 runs to 15 residues. V was shortened by 3 bases and J by 4 bases, with 15 bases between the two germline ends. CDR1 SGHTA and CDR2 FQGNSA come from the germline V gene. This entry belongs to a study of T cell changes during pregnancy in multiple sclerosis. This clonotype was sampled from a female donor in good health, enrolled as a control in a pregnancy study. The chain couples TRBV7-2 to TRBJ1-2; D remains unclear. The specimen was CD8+ T cells from peripheral blood mononuclear cells, collected in the first trimester of pregnancy. The CDR3 reads CASSFGGGSVYGYTF. CDR3 DNA sequence: TGTGCCAGCAGCTTCGGCGGAGGGTCGGTCTATGGCTACACCTTC.